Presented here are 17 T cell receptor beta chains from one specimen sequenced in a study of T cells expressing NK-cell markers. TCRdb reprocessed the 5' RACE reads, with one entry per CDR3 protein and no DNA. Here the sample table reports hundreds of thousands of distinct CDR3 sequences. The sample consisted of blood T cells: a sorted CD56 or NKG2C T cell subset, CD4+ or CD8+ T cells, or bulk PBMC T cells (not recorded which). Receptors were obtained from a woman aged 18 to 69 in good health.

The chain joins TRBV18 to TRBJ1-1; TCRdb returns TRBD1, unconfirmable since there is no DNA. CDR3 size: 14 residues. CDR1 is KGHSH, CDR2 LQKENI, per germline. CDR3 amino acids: CASSPPQRTIEAFF.

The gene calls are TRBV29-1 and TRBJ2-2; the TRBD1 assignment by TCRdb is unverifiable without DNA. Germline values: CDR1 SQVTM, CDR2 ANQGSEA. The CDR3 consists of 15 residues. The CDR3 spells CSVEAGEGYTGELFF.

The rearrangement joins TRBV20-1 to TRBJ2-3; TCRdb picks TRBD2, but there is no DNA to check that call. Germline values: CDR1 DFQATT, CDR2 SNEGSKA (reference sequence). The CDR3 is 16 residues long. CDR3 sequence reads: CSARSPSGGYTDTQYF.

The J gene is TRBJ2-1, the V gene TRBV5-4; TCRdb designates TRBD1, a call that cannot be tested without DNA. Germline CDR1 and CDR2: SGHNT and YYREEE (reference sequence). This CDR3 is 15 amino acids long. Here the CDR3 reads CASSFGQGAYNEQFF.

The chain's CDR3 is CATGTGALAKNIQYF. This chain connects TRBV6-2 or TRBV6-3 to TRBJ2-4; there is no DNA to check the TCRdb D call of TRBD1. CDR1 MNHEY and CDR2 SVGEGT come from the germline V gene. The CDR3 totals 15 residues.

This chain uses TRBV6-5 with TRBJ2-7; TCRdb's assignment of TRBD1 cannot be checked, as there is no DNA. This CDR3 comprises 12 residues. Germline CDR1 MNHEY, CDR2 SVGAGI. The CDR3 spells CASSYPPGEQYF.

This CDR3 is CASSAGGIQETQYF. V usage is TRBV7-2 and J usage is TRBJ2-5; the TRBD2 assignment by TCRdb is unverifiable without DNA. There are 14 residues in the CDR3. CDR1 SGHTA and CDR2 FQGNSA come from the germline V gene.

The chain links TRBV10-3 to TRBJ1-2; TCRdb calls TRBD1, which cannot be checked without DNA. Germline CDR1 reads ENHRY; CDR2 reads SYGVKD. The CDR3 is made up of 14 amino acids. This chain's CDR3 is CAISEPPGGDGYTF.

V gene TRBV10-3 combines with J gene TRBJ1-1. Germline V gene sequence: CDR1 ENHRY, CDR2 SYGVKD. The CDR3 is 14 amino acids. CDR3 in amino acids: CAISGFAGNTEAFF.

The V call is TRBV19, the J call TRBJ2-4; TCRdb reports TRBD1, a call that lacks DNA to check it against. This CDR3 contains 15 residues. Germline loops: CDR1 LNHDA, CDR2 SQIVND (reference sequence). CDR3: CASSIIGGFGDIQYF.

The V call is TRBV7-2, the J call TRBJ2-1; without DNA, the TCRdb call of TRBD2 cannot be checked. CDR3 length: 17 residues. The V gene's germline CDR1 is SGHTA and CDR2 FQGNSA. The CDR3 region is CASSLIGTSGRYNEQFF.

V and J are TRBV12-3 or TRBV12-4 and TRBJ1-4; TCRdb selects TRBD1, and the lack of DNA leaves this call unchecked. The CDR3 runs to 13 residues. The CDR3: CASSWTGDEKLFF.

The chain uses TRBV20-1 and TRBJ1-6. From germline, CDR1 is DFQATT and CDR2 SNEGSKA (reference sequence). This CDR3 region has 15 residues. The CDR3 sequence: CSARENSLINSPLHF.

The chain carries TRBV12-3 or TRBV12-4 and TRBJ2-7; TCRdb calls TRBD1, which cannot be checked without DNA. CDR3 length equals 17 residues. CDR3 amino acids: CASSLLRGPPAEYEQYF.

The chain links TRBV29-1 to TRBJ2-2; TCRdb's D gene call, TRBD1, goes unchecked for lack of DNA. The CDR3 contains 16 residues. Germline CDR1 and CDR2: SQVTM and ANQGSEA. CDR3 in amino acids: CSVVPMMTGGIGELFF.

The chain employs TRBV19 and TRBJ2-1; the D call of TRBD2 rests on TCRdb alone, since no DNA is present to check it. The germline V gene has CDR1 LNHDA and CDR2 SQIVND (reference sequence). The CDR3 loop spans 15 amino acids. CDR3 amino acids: CASSIASGRSYEQFF.

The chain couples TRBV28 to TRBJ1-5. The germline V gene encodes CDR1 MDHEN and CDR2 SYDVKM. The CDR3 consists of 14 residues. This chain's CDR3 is CASSLQGNNQPQHF.